Below, 25 T cell receptor beta chains from the same sample are listed, as sequenced in a study of OX40 agonist ivuxolimab in advanced cancers. Profiled with immunoSEQ multiplex PCR; TCRdb holds only in-frame clones, not every one. The table shows tens of thousands of clones, with roughly 84% occurring only once. The sample was CD4+ or CD8+ T cells sorted from blood, taken in a trial of the OX40 agonist ivuxolimab. The receptors shown here come from an adult with an advanced solid tumor such as melanoma, head and neck, liver or kidney cancer.

V usage is TRBV27 and J usage is TRBJ2-7; 13 bases agree with TRBD2. Germline CDR1 and CDR2: MNHEY and SMNVEV (reference sequence). V was pared by 8 bases and J by 1 base, with 5 bases of the junction left unmatched. There are 15 residues in the CDR3. CDR3 bases: TGTGCCAGCGGGGGGACTAGCGGGGATTCCTACGAGCAGTACTTC. As protein: CASGGTSGDSYEQYF.

For this clone: At one end, the junction sequence differs from germline, possibly due to a read error. The chain employs TRBV10-1 and TRBJ2-3; D is uncertain. The CDR3 contains 9 residues. Germline values: CDR1 WNHNN, CDR2 SYGVQD (reference sequence). The CDR3: CASRDTQYF. The CDR3 nucleotides are TGCGCCAGCAGAGATACGCAGTATTTT.

This chain connects TRBV21-1 to TRBJ2-2; the table assigns TRBD2, which was not confirmed against the DNA. TRBV21-1 represents a pseudogene. CDR3 length equals 16 residues. Here the CDR3 reads CASRVRTSGEHRGAVF. CDR3 nucleotides: TGTGCCAGCAGGGTCCGGACTAGCGGAGAACACCGGGGAGCTGTTTTT.

As for this clone: This sample also contains other DNA sequences that code for the same CDR3. The rearrangement links TRBV28 to TRBJ2-5, with TRBD1 as a possible D gene (6 bases). The V end lost 5 bases, the J end lost 5 bases, and 12 bases lay between the germline ends. Germline CDR1 MDHEN, CDR2 SYDVKM. The CDR3 covers 13 residues. The chain's CDR3 is CASSLGGRETQYF. The CDR3 region has the DNA TGTGCCAGCAGTCTAGGGGGAAGGGAGACCCAGTACTTC.

The chain links TRBV11-2 to TRBJ2-1, with 8 bases aligning to TRBD2. V dropped 3 bases and J dropped 6; count of bases not matched to a gene: 7. Germline-derived CDR1 and CDR2 are SGHAT and FQNNGV. The CDR3 is 15 residues long. The CDR3 spells CASSFPSGGINEQFF. In nucleotides, the CDR3 is TGTGCCAGCAGCTTTCCTTCGGGGGGGATCAATGAGCAGTTCTTC.

The chain joins TRBV27 to TRBJ2-3; D gene unclear. CDR1 MNHEY and CDR2 SMNVEV come from the germline V gene (reference sequence). V dropped 5 bases and J dropped 6 bases, with 9 bases sitting between them. The CDR3 spans 12 residues. The CDR3 reads CASSTYGDTQYF. The DNA for the CDR3 is TGTGCCAGCAGTACCTACGGGGATACGCAGTATTTT.

Remarks on this clone: This sequence may be a read error, since a much larger clone differs from it by one base. This chain uses TRBV5-1 with TRBJ2-7, with D perhaps assigned TRBD1 or TRBD2 (6 bases each). The V end was cut by 1 base, the J end by 3 bases, with 14 bases between. CDR1 and CDR2 (germline): SGHRS, YFSETQ. This CDR3 spans 15 amino acids. CDR3 sequence reads: CASSLSAGGVYEQYF. The CDR3 coding sequence is TGCGCCAGCAGCTTGTCCGCCGGGGGCGTCTACGAGCAGTACTTC.

This rearrangement joins TRBV4-1 to TRBJ1-4; perhaps TRBD1 as D (5 bases). Deletions cut 0 bases from V and 5 bases from J, with 10 bases between. Germline lookup yields CDR1 MGHRA and CDR2 YSYEKL. CDR3 length: 15 residues. CDR3 region: CASSQDDRPNEKLFF. CDR3 DNA: TGCGCCAGCAGCCAAGATGACAGACCAAATGAAAAACTGTTTTTT.

This chain joins TRBV4-1 and TRBJ1-3, with D unclear. The germline V gene has CDR1 MGHRA and CDR2 YSYEKL. Trimming cost V 4 bases and J 4 bases, with 11 bases left between them. The CDR3 has 14 amino acids. The CDR3 region is CASSPYSPGNTIYF. CDR3 nucleotide sequence: TGCGCCAGCAGCCCGTATTCCCCCGGAAACACCATATATTTT.

CDR3 DNA: TGTGCCAGCAGTTCATCTAGCGGTCCCTTCTACGAGCAGTACTTC. Translated, it gives CASSSSSGPFYEQYF. The V and J genes are TRBV27 and TRBJ2-7, with TRBD2 matching 7 bases. V lost 4 bases and J lost 3; bases outside the gene matches: 9. Looked up from germline, CDR1 is MNHEY and CDR2 is SMNVEV (reference sequence). The CDR3 is made up of 15 amino acids.

A single count supports this clone. V usage is TRBV7-2 and J usage is TRBJ2-7, with 8 positions matching TRBD2. CDR1 SGHTA and CDR2 FQGNSA come from the germline V gene. Germline trimming cut 4 bases from V and 4 bases from J; bases unmatched to any gene: 3. This CDR3 is 13 amino acids long. The CDR3 DNA is TGTGCCAGCAGCTGGGGGACTAGTTACGAGCAGTACTTC. It yields the protein CASSWGTSYEQYF.

By its share, this clone is medium-sized (0.01 to 0.1%). This chain links TRBV28 with TRBJ1-5; TRBD1 matches 8 bases. This CDR3 region has 14 residues. V shed 5 bases, J shed 6 bases, and the junction held 6 bases outside the gene matches. The germline V gene encodes CDR1 MDHEN and CDR2 SYDVKM. CDR3 in amino acids: CASSTTGETQPQHF. In DNA, the CDR3 is TGTGCCAGCAGTACGACAGGGGAGACTCAGCCCCAGCATTTT. The full variable domain, completed using reference TRBV28 and TRBJ1-5, is DVKVTQSSRYLVKRTGEKVFLECVQDMDHENMFWYRQDPGLGLRLIYFSYDVKMKEKGDIPEGYSVSREKKERFSLILESASTNQTSMYLCASSTTGETQPQHFGDGTRLSIL.

This chain connects TRBV11-2 to TRBJ2-5; D is undetermined. V lost 5 bases and J lost 2, with 15 bases in between. Germline V lookup: CDR1 SGHAT, CDR2 FQNNGV. The CDR3 has 15 residues. The DNA for the CDR3 is TGTGCCAGCAGCCTCCGTTCAGGAGCGCAAGAGACCCAGTACTTC. This codes for CASSLRSGAQETQYF.

V is TRBV28 and J is TRBJ1-3; 8 nucleotides match TRBD1. Germline CDR1 is MDHEN and CDR2 is SYDVKM. V was clipped by 3 bases and J by 7 bases; unmatched bases: 2. The CDR3 runs 13 residues. The CDR3 DNA is TGTGCCAGCAGTTTTCAGGGGGCCAACACCATATATTTT. Amino acids: CASSFQGANTIYF.

This chain links TRBV7-8 with TRBJ2-2; unclear D gene. CDR3 length: 14 residues. V shed 1 base and J shed 1 base, with 4 bases lying between them. Germline assignment: CDR1 SGHVS and CDR2 FQNEAQ. CDR3 bases: TGTGCCAGCAGCTTAGTCCAGAACACCGGGGAGCTGTTTTTT. Protein product: CASSLVQNTGELFF.

The chain carries TRBV4-1 and TRBJ2-1; 7 positions agree with TRBD2. This CDR3 spans 14 amino acids. The ends lost 5 bases at V and 5 bases at J; junction bases unmatched: 6. From germline, CDR1 is MGHRA and CDR2 YSYEKL. This chain's CDR3 is CASSDSGNDNEQFF. CDR3 nucleotide sequence: TGCGCCAGCAGCGACAGCGGGAACGACAATGAGCAGTTCTTC.

This sequence joins TRBV30 and TRBJ2-7; 13 bases fit TRBD2. The CDR3 sequence is 16 residues long. Germline CDR1 is GTSNPN and CDR2 is SVGIG (reference sequence). J was trimmed by 0 bases and V by 4 bases; bases with no gene match: 6. The CDR3 reads CAWTRLAGGPSYEQYF. CDR3 bases: TGTGCCTGGACCCGACTAGCGGGAGGCCCCTCCTACGAGCAGTACTTC.

The V and J genes are TRBV27 and TRBJ2-1; 8 bases agree with TRBD2. The CDR3 extends over 16 amino acids. In germline, CDR1 is MNHEY, CDR2 SMNVEV (reference sequence). After removal of 6 bases from V and 4 bases from J, the junction contained 11 bases not matched to a gene. CDR3 bases: TGTGCCAGCAGCCCCGGGGGAGCGGGAGTTTACAATGAGCAGTTCTTC. Translating it yields CASSPGGAGVYNEQFF.

The genes are TRBV4-1 and TRBJ2-5, with a possible D match to TRBD2 (7 bases). CDR1 is MGHRA and CDR2 is YSYEKL in the germline V gene. There are 16 residues in the CDR3. Trimming left V 1 base short and J 5 bases short, with 17 bases between. The CDR3 region is CASSQGGGSSWETQYF. In DNA, the CDR3 is TGCGCCAGCAGCCAAGGGGGGGGCTCCTCGTGGGAGACCCAGTACTTC.

This sequence joins TRBV7-2 and TRBJ2-7, with D tentatively TRBD1 (6 bases). The CDR3 has 14 residues. Trimming took off 1 base at V and 2 bases at J, with 9 bases between the two ends. Germline CDR1 is SGHTA and CDR2 is FQGNSA. The CDR3 DNA sequence: TGTGCCAGCAGCTTAGGACAGGCAGCCTACGAGCAGTACTTC. Protein: CASSLGQAAYEQYF.

The chain uses TRBV5-8 and TRBJ1-1; D unclear. V was trimmed by 2 bases and J by 2 bases, leaving 10 bases between them. Germline V gene lookup returns CDR1 SGHTS and CDR2 YDEGEE. The CDR3 loop spans 14 amino acids. This CDR3 is CASSLRQLNTEAFF. Written as DNA, the CDR3 is TGTGCCAGCAGCTTAAGGCAGCTTAACACTGAAGCTTTCTTT.

The chain uses TRBV11-3 and TRBJ1-1; TRBD1 matches at 7 bases. Germline loops: CDR1 SGHNT, CDR2 YENEEA. V shed 5 bases and J 2 bases; nucleotides not matched to a gene: 5. This CDR3 has 14 amino acids. The CDR3 loop is CASSTRDRNTEAFF. DNA for the CDR3: TGTGCCAGCAGCACCCGGGACAGAAACACTGAAGCTTTCTTT.

This chain joins TRBV7-9 and TRBJ1-2; D unresolved. V was pared by 3 bases and J by 4 bases, with 9 bases between. Germline V gene lookup returns CDR1 SEHNR and CDR2 FQNEAQ (reference sequence). The CDR3 runs 13 residues. CDR3 in amino acids: CASSFAAAYGYTF. The DNA for the CDR3 is TGTGCCAGCAGCTTCGCAGCGGCCTATGGCTACACCTTC.

The rearrangement links TRBV7-9 to TRBJ2-7; 9 positions match TRBD2. V was clipped by 5 bases and J by 2 bases; unmatched bases: 10. The CDR3 extends over 16 amino acids. From germline, CDR1 is SEHNR and CDR2 FQNEAQ (reference sequence). CDR3 amino acids: CASSQLAGANTYEQYF. The CDR3 nucleotides read TGTGCCAGCAGCCAATTAGCGGGAGCGAATACCTACGAGCAGTACTTC.

The rearrangement uses TRBV14 and TRBJ1-1; D is undetermined. This CDR3 contains 15 residues. V was clipped by 0 bases and J by 3 bases, with 11 bases between them. Germline values: CDR1 SGHDN, CDR2 FVKESK. CDR3 region: CASSQDRASYTEAFF. In DNA form, the CDR3 reads TGTGCCAGCAGCCAAGATCGGGCGTCATACACTGAAGCTTTCTTT. The variable domain in full, with the rest retrieved from reference TRBV14 and TRBJ1-1, is EAGVTQFPSHSVIEKGQTVTLRCDPISGHDNLYWYRRVMGKEIKFLLHFVKESKQDESGMPNNRFLAERTGGTYSTLKVQPAELEDSGVYFCASSQDRASYTEAFFGQGTRLTVV.